This entry lists 2 T cell receptor beta chains sequenced from one sample in a study of CD8+CD57+ T cells in acquired aplastic anemia. The TCR beta profiling, which covered VDJ combination and CDR3 sequence, was carried out using genomic DNA as the template. TCRdb re-called the reads with MiXCR, one entry per CDR3 protein. The sample has under 200,000 distinct CDR3 sequences; about 48% are singletons. CD8+CD57+ cell expansion, shown by flow cytometry, had occurred in the patients selected for sequencing. Sequencing used sorted CD4+, CD8+, or CD8+CD57+ T cells (not recorded which) from PBMCs. The receptors were gathered from a human donor with aplastic anemia.

This clonotype was counted at least ten times. The V and J genes are TRBV3-1 and TRBJ1-2; perhaps TRBD1 as D (6 bases). The germline gives CDR1 LGHDT, CDR2 YNNKEL (reference sequence). V was cut by 5 bases and J by 6 bases, with 19 bases left in between. The CDR3 runs 15 residues. CDR3 in amino acids: CASSYVGGREDGYTF. Written as DNA, the CDR3 is TGTGCCAGCAGCTACGTCGGGGGGCGTGAGGATGGCTACACCTTC.

This clonotype occurred many times. V and J are TRBV5-4 and TRBJ1-2; D is perhaps TRBD1 (6 bases). This CDR3 is built from 15 residues. V lost 2 bases, J lost 1 base, and 12 bases lay in between. Germline CDR1 and CDR2: SGHNT and YYREEE (reference sequence). CDR3 in DNA: TGTGCCAGCAGCTTAGGGGACAATGTTAACTATGGCTACACCTTC. Protein sequence: CASSLGDNVNYGYTF.